The clone carrying this TCR beta chain was found a few times. No conserved phenylalanine or tryptophan ends this CDR3, so it is likely a read error. The data belong to a study of human T cells and chemical hapten exposure. TCRdb re-called the RACE reads through MiXCR, storing one row per CDR3 protein. The sample lists about 41,000 distinct CDR3 sequences, about 4.1% seen once, with approximately 5.5% in the top ten. Stated time point: healthy volunteer bleed at 2 weeks. Someone pulled total RNA out of unfractionated whole blood. The CDR3 contains 12 residues. Germline CDR1 is MDHEN and CDR2 is SYDVKM. V lost 6 bases and J 6 bases, leaving 10 bases between the germline ends.

The receptor's source is a human donor in good health. Some clones in this sample may be carry-over from other donors' samples. The specimen sequenced was whole blood. V is TRBV28 and J is TRBJ2-3; D is unresolved. CDR3 sequence: CASRNSADTQYS. As DNA, the CDR3 is TGTGCCAGCAGGAACAGTGCCGATACGCAGTATTCT.